The 17 T cell receptor beta chains below were found in one sample sequenced in a study of identical twins. In TCRdb, the 5' RACE reads were re-called with MiXCR into one record per CDR3 protein. The profile shows around 230,000 distinct CDR3 sequences, approximately 9% of them singletons. The sequenced sample consisted of memory (CD45RO+) T cells sorted from blood. Every receptor here comes from a young woman in good health.

This clonotype occurred a few times. The CDR3 loop reads CASSPRRGGYNEQFF. The CDR3 bases are TGTGCCAGCTCACCAAGACGTGGGGGTTACAATGAGCAGTTCTTC. J is TRBJ2-1 and V is TRBV18; perhaps D is TRBD1 or TRBD2 (5 bases each). The V end was cut by 2 bases, the J end by 4 bases, with 12 bases between. The germline CDR1 and CDR2 sequences are KGHSH and LQKENI. This CDR3 has 15 amino acids.

This chain connects TRBV3-1 to TRBJ2-7; TRBD2 matches 11 bases. The V and J ends lost 4 bases and 5 bases, in that order; junction bases with no gene match: 10. Per germline, CDR1 LGHDT and CDR2 YNNKEL (reference sequence). The CDR3 has 16 amino acids. The CDR3 spells CASSLDPTSGSDEQYF. CDR3 sequence (DNA): TGTGCCAGCAGCCTCGACCCTACTAGCGGGAGCGACGAGCAGTACTTC.

This clonotype was detected many times. The chain has TRBV5-1 and TRBJ2-3; D is perhaps TRBD2 (6 bases). This CDR3 has 16 residues. Germline V CDR1 and CDR2: SGHRS, YFSETQ. V shed 0 bases and J shed 0 bases, with 11 bases lying between them. CDR3 nucleotide sequence: TGCGCCAGCAGCTTGGACCCGGGGACTAGCACAGATACGCAGTATTTT. Encoded protein: CASSLDPGTSTDTQYF.

CDR3 amino acids: CASRPWTSGEGSGELFF. DNA for the CDR3: TGCGCCAGCCGACCCTGGACTAGCGGGGAGGGGTCCGGGGAGCTGTTTTTT. The chain couples TRBV4-3 to TRBJ2-2, with 12 bases aligning to TRBD2. This CDR3 has 17 amino acids. Germline CDR1 is LGHNA and CDR2 is YSLEER. The V and J ends lost 8 bases and 6 bases, in that order; junction bases with no gene match: 13.

Points on this clonotype: At one of its ends the junction is not consistent with the germline gene, which may arise from a read error. The chain is built from TRBV27 and TRBJ2-2; D gene uncertain. Germline assignment: CDR1 MNHEY and CDR2 SMNVEV (reference sequence). The CDR3 has 12 residues. The CDR3 region is CPSSLYAGELFF. The DNA of the CDR3 is TGTCCCAGCAGTTTATACGCCGGGGAGCTGTTTTTT.

This clonotype showed up many times. The chain links TRBV12-3 or TRBV12-4 to TRBJ2-7; a possible D gene is TRBD2 (6 bases). The CDR3 has 16 residues. V dropped 2 bases and J dropped 0 bases, with 14 bases sitting between them. The CDR3 DNA reads as TGTGCCAGCAGTTTATTAAGCGGGTCGGCCTCCTACGAGCAGTACTTC. Residues: CASSLLSGSASYEQYF.

This clonotype has a handful of counts. The chain combines TRBV12-3 or TRBV12-4 with TRBJ2-1; D remains unclear. V lost 1 base, J lost 4 bases, and 14 bases lay in between. The CDR3 covers 16 residues. The CDR3 spells CASSLGTSAVYNEQFF. The CDR3 coding sequence is TGTGCCAGCAGTTTAGGGACGAGCGCCGTGTACAATGAGCAGTTCTTC.

The chain carries TRBV20-1 and TRBJ1-1; a weak D match, TRBD1 (6 bases). The germline CDR1 and CDR2 sequences are DFQATT and SNEGSKA (reference sequence). Trimming cost V 1 base and J 1 base, with 10 bases left between them. The CDR3 spans 14 residues. CDR3 loop: CSARGSRGNTEAFF. The CDR3 nucleotides are TGCAGTGCTAGAGGTTCCAGGGGGAACACTGAAGCTTTCTTT.

This clonotype was recorded many times. The chain links TRBV7-2 to TRBJ1-1; possibly TRBD1 for D (5 bases). The V end lost 3 bases, the J end lost 4 bases, and 9 bases lay between the germline ends. CDR3 size: 13 residues. The germline V gene has CDR1 SGHTA and CDR2 FQGNSA. CDR3 loop: CASSFVGGTEAFF. Here the CDR3 DNA reads TGTGCCAGCAGCTTTGTGGGGGGCACTGAAGCTTTCTTT.

This chain links TRBV20-1 with TRBJ2-1; D may be TRBD2 (6 bases). The CDR3 has 14 residues. Germline CDR1 and CDR2: DFQATT and SNEGSKA (reference sequence). Trimming removed 5 bases from V and 4 bases from J, with 15 bases in between. The CDR3 region is CSASRDWAYNEQFF. The CDR3 bases are TGCAGTGCTTCCCGGGACTGGGCTTACAATGAGCAGTTCTTC.

This clonotype was seen only a few times. The rearrangement links TRBV25-1 to TRBJ2-7; 10 bases align to TRBD2. J gave up 5 bases and V 4 bases, and 17 bases lay outside the gene matches. This CDR3 is 18 amino acids long. The germline CDR1 and CDR2 sequences are MGHDK and SYGVNS. The CDR3 region is CASSGAGQTSGSADEQYF. The CDR3, as DNA: TGTGCCAGCAGTGGTGCAGGGCAGACTAGCGGGTCGGCGGACGAGCAGTACTTC.

V is TRBV4-3 and J is TRBJ2-3, with 9 bases matching TRBD2. V shed 3 bases, J shed 9 bases, and the junction held 13 bases outside the gene matches. Germline V gene lookup returns CDR1 LGHNA and CDR2 YSLEER. The CDR3 contains 16 residues. CDR3 region: CASSHNSGSGGRTQYF. CDR3 sequence (DNA): TGCGCCAGCAGCCATAATAGCGGGAGTGGGGGGAGGACGCAGTATTTT.

To note about this clonotype: One end of the junction is discordant with germline, which a read error may explain. V and J are TRBV12-3 or TRBV12-4 and TRBJ2-7; the D gene is possibly TRBD1 (6 bases). CDR3 length: 18 residues. The CDR3 DNA reads as TGTGCCTGCAGTTATCAGCTGAACCCGGGGCAGGGGCTGGACGAGCAGTACTTC. This translates into CACSYQLNPGQGLDEQYF.

This clonotype was observed at least ten times. V gene TRBV29-1 combines with J gene TRBJ2-3, with unresolved D. There are 11 residues in the CDR3. Germline assignment: CDR1 SQVTM and CDR2 ANQGSEA. The V gene lost 7 bases and the J gene lost 0 bases, with 5 bases spanning the gap. The DNA for the CDR3 is TGCAGCGGTAAAAGCACAGATACGCAGTATTTT. It translates to CSGKSTDTQYF.

This clonotype has more than one count but fewer than ten. V is TRBV7-2 and J is TRBJ2-3; 7 nucleotides align to TRBD2. The CDR3 sequence is 17 residues long. Germline-derived CDR1 and CDR2 are SGHTA and FQGNSA. Losses at the gene ends were 1 base for V and 0 bases for J; bases not matched to a gene: 7. The CDR3 here is CASSLVGLADSTDTQYF. Written as DNA, the CDR3 is TGTGCCAGCAGCTTAGTCGGTCTAGCGGATAGCACAGATACGCAGTATTTT.

A note on this clonotype: The missing conserved phenylalanine or tryptophan at the end of this CDR3 makes a read error likely. The chain uses TRBV20-1 and TRBJ1-4; D is ambiguous. The germline V gene has CDR1 DFQATT and CDR2 SNEGSKA (reference sequence). The CDR3 has 13 amino acids. Between the trimmed V and J ends, which lost 1 base and 4 bases, there was a span of 7 bases. The CDR3 is CSARGTYNEKLFL. The CDR3 nucleotides are TGCAGTGCTAGAGGCACGTATAATGAAAAACTGTTTCTT.

The table lists this clonotype with a few counts. The chain is built from TRBV15 and TRBJ2-7, with a weak D call TRBD2 (6 bases). Trimming shortened V by 5 bases and J by 5 bases, and 16 bases separated the two germline ends. The CDR3 is 14 residues long. Looked up from germline, CDR1 is LNHNV and CDR2 is YYDKDF (reference sequence). CDR3 nucleotide sequence: TGTGCCACCAGCCTGGGAGGTCAGGTAAACGAGCAGTACTTC. Its protein is CATSLGGQVNEQYF.